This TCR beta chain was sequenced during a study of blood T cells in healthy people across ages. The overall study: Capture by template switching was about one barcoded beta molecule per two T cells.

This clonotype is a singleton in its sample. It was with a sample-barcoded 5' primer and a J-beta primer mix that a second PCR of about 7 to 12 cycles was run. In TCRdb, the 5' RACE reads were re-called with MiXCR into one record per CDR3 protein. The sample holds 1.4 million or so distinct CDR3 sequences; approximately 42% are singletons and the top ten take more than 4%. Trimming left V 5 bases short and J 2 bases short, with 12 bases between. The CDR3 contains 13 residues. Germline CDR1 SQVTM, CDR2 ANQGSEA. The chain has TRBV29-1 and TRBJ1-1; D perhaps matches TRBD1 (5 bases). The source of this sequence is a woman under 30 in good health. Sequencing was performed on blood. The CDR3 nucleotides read TGCAGCGTTCTGGGTCAGGGTAACACTGAAGCTTTCTTT. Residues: CSVLGQGNTEAFF.